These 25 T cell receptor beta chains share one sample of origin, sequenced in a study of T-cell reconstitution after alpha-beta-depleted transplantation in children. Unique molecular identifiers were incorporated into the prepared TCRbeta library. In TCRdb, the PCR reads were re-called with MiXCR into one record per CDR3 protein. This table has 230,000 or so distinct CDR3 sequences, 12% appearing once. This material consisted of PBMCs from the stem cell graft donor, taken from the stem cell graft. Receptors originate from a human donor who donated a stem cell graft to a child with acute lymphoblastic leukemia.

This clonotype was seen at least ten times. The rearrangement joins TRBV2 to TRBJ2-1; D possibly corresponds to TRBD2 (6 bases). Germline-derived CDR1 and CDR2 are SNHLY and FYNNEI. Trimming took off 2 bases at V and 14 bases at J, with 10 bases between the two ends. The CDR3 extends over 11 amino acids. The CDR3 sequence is CASSETWEEFF. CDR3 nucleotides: TGTGCCAGCAGTGAAACCTGGGAGGAGTTCTTC.

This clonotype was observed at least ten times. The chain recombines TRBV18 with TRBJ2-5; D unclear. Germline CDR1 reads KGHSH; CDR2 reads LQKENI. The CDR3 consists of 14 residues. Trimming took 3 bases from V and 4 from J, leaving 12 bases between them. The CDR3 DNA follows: TGTGCCAGCTCACCTGGTGAACCTCCAGAGACCCAGTACTTC. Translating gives CASSPGEPPETQYF.

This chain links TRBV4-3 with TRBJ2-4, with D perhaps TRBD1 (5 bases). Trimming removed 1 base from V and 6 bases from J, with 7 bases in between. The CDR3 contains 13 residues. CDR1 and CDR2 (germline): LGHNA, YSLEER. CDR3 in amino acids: CASSQGTRNIQYF. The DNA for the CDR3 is TGCGCCAGCAGCCAAGGGACACGAAACATTCAGTACTTC.

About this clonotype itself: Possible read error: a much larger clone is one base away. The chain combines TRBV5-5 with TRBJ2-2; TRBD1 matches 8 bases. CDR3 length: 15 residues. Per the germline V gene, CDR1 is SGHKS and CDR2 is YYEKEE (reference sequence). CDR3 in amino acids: CASRPLAGGTWELFF. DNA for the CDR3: TGTGCCAGCAGGCCCCTTGCAGGGGGCACCTGGGAGCTGTTTTTT.

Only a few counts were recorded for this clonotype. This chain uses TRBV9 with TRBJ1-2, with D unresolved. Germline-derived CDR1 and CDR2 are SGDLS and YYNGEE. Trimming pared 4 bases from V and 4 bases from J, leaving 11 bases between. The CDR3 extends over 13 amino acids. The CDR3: CASSPPSGYGYTF. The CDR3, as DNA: TGTGCCAGCAGCCCCCCCTCTGGCTATGGCTACACCTTC. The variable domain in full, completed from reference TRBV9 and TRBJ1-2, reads DSGVTQTPKHLITATGQRVTLRCSPRSGDLSVYWYQQSLDQGLQFLIQYYNGEERAKGNILERFSAQQFPDLHSELNLSSLELGDSALYFCASSPPSGYGYTFGSGTRLTVV.

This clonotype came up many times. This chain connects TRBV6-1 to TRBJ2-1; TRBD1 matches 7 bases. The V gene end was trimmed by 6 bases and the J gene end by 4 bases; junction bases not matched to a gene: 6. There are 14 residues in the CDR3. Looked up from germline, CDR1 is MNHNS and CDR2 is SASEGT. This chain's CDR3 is CASRGDSTYNEQFF. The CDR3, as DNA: TGTGCCAGCAGGGGGGACAGCACGTACAATGAGCAGTTCTTC.

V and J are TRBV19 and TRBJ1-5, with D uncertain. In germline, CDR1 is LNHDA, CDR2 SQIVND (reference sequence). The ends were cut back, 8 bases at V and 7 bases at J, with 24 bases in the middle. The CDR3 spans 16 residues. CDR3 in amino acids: CASLSTGASEGQPQHF. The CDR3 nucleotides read TGTGCCAGTCTCTCTACGGGAGCCTCGGAGGGACAGCCCCAGCATTTT.

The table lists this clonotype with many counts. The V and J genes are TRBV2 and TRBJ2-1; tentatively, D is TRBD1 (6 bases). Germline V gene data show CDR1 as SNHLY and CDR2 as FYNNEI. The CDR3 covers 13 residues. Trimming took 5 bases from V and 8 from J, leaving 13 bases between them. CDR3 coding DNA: TGTGCCAGCAGTCCAGGGGTTTCCCATGAGCAGTTCTTC. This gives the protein CASSPGVSHEQFF.

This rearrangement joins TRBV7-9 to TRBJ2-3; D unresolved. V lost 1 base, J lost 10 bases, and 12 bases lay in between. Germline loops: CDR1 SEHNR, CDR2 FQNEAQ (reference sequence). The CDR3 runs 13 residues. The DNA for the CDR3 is TGTGCCAGCAGCTTAGAGGGAAAGCGAGCGCAGTATTTT. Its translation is CASSLEGKRAQYF.

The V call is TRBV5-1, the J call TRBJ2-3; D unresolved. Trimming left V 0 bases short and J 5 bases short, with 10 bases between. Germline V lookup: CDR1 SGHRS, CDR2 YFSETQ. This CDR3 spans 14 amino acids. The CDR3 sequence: CASSLAVRGDTQYF. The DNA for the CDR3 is TGCGCCAGCAGCTTGGCCGTCCGTGGAGATACGCAGTATTTT.

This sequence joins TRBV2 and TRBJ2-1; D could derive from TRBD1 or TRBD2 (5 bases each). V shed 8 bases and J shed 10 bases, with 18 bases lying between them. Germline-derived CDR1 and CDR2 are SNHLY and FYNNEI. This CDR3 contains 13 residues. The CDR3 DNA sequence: TGTGCCAGCGCCCGGGACCCCCGGGGAGAGCAGTTCTTC. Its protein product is CASARDPRGEQFF.

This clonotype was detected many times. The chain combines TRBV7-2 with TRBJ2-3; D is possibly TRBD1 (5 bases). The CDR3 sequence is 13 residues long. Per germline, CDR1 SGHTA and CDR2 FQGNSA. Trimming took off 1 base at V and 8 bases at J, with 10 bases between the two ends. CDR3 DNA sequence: TGTGCCAGCAGCTTAGATCAGGGTGGTACGCAGTATTTT. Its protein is CASSLDQGGTQYF.

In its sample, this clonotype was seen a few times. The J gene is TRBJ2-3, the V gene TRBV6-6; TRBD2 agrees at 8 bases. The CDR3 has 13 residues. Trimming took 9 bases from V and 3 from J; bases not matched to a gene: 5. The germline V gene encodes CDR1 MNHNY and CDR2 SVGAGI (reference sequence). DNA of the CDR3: TGTGCCAGTTGCCGGGAGGGGACAGATACGCAGTATTTT. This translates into CASCREGTDTQYF.

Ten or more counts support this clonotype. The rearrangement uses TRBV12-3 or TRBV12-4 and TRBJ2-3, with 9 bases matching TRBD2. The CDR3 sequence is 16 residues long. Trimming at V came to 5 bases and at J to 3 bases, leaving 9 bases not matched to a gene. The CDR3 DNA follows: TGTGCCAGCAGTCCTTGGGCTAGCGGGACGACAGATACGCAGTATTTT. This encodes CASSPWASGTTDTQYF.

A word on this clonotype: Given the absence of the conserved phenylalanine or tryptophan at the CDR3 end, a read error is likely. The CDR3 region has the DNA TGTGCCAGCAGTCGACTAGCGGGAGAATTTGGTGAGCAGTTCTTG. Encoded protein: CASSRLAGEFGEQFL. This chain links TRBV6-2 or TRBV6-3 with TRBJ2-1, with 12 bases lining up with TRBD2. V gave up 5 bases and J gave up 9 bases; unmatched junction bases: 8. The CDR3 has 15 residues. Per germline, CDR1 MNHEY and CDR2 SVGEGT.

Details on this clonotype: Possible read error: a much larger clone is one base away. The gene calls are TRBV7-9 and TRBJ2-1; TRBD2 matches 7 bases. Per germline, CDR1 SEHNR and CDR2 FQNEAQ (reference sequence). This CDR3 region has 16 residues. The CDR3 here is CASSLPPGLPHNGQFF. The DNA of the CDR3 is TGTGCCAGCAGCCTGCCCCCGGGACTACCGCACAATGGGCAGTTCTTC. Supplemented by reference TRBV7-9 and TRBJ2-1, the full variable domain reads DTGVSQNPRHKITKRGQNVTFRCDPISEHNRLYWYRQTLGQGPEFLTYFQNEAQLEKSRLLSDRFSAERPKGSFSTLEIQRTEQGDSAMYLCASSLPPGLPHNGQFFGPGTRLTVL.

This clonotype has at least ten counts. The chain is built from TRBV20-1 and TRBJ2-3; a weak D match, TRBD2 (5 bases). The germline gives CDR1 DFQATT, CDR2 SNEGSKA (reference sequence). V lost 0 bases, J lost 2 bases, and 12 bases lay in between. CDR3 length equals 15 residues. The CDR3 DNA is TGCAGTGCTAGAGAATTGCGCGGGTCCACAGATACGCAGTATTTT. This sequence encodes CSARELRGSTDTQYF.

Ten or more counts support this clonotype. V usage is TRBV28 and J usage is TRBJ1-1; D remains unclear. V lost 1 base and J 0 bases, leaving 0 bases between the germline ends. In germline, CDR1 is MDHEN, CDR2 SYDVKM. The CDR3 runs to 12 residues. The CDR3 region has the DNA TGTGCCAGCAGTTTATTGAACACTGAAGCTTTCTTT. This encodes CASSLLNTEAFF.

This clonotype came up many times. CDR3 region: CASRYRGRGANVLTF. In DNA, the CDR3 is TGTGCCAGCAGGTACAGGGGGCGCGGGGCCAACGTCCTGACTTTC. The chain employs TRBV3-1 and TRBJ2-6, with TRBD1 identical over 9 bases. The CDR3 has 15 amino acids. Unmatched junction bases numbered 4, after V lost 6 bases and J lost 4 bases. Germline CDR1 LGHDT, CDR2 YNNKEL (reference sequence).

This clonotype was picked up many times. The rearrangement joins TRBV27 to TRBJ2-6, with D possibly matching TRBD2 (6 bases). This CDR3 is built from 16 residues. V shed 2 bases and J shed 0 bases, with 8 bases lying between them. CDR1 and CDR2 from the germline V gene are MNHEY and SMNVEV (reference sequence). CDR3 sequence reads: CASSLRGLSGANVLTF. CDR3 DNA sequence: TGTGCCAGCAGTTTAAGGGGACTCTCTGGGGCCAACGTCCTGACTTTC.

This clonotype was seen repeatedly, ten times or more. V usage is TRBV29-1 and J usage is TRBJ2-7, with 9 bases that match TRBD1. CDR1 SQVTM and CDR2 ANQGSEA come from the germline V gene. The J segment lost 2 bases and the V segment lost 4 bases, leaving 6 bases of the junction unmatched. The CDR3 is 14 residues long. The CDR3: CSVVPGQGTYEQYF. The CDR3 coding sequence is TGCAGCGTTGTACCGGGACAGGGAACCTACGAGCAGTACTTC.

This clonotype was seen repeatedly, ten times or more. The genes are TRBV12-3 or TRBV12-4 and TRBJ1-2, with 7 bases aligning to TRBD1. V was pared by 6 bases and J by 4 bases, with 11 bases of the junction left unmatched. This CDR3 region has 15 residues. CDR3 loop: CASSPGTGELYGYTF. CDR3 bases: TGTGCCAGCAGCCCTGGCACAGGGGAGCTCTATGGCTACACCTTC.

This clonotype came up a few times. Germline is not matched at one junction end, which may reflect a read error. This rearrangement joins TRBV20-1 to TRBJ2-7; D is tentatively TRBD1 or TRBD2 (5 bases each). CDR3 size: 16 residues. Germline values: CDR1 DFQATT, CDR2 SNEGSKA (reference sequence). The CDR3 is CCARDRVRGWGYEQYF. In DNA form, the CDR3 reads TGCTGTGCTAGAGATAGGGTACGGGGTTGGGGGTACGAGCAGTACTTC.

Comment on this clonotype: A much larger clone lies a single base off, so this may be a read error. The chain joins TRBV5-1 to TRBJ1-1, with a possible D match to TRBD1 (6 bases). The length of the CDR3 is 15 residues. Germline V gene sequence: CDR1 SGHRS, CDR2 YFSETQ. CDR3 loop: CASSGQLSMNTESFF. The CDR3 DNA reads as TGCGCCAGCAGCGGACAGCTTTCTATGAACACTGAATCTTTCTTT. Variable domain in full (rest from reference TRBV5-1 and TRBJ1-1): KAGVTQTPRYLIKTRGQQVTLSCSPISGHRSVSWYQQTPGQGLQFLFEYFSETQRNKGNFPGRFSGRQFSNSRSEMNVSTLELGDSALYLCASSGQLSMNTESFFGQGTRLTVV.

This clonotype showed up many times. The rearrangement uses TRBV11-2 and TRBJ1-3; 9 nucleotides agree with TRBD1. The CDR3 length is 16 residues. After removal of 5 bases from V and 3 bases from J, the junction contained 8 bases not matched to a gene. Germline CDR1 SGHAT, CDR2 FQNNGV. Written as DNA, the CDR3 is TGTGCCAGCAGCCTATGGACAGGGGAGGATGGAAACACCATATATTTT. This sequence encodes CASSLWTGEDGNTIYF.